The clone carrying this TCR beta chain was seen just once. As processed by the authors: How many nucleated cells were present was estimated from reference gene primer amplification. TCRdb's copy holds only in-frame clones and misses some; the assay was immunoSEQ multiplex PCR. V and J calls and clone size are those listed in that table; D and trimming were worked out from the DNA. The sample records more than 95,000 clones, about 82% being singletons. The sample originates from a study of blood T cell repertoires in COVID-19. On the study more broadly: Material from acute and convalescent COVID-19 was sourced from the United States, Italy and Spain. T cells, B-cell-depleted T cells, or PBMCs provided the cDNA or gDNA that served as material.

Germline V lookup: CDR1 SGDLS, CDR2 YYNGEE. J gave up 1 base and V 4 bases, and 11 bases lay outside the gene matches. This CDR3 contains 17 residues. The V gene is TRBV9, the J gene TRBJ2-1, with 7 nucleotides matching TRBD1. The source material was peripheral blood. The TCR comes from a human donor in a cohort sampled during active COVID-19. CDR3 DNA: TGTGCCAGCAGCAATCACAGGGGCGAGTCATCCTACAATGAGCAGTTCTTC. It is translated as CASSNHRGESSYNEQFF.